The entry below gives a single TCR beta chain sequence along with its context. The CDR3 runs 15 residues. J lost 1 base, V lost 1 base, and 2 bases had no gene match. The germline gives CDR1 SGHRS, CDR2 YFSETQ. The study ran its PCR with 60 Vbeta and 13 Jbeta primers. Produced via immunoSEQ multiplex PCR; TCRdb's table is partial and in-frame only. The sample holds 170,000 or so clones; about 83% are singletons and the top ten take about 4.9%. The sample belongs to a study of cytomegalovirus exposure and HLA in healthy donors. The clonotype originates from a girl aged 5-17 years in good health and CMV-seropositive. The chain has TRBV5-1 and TRBJ1-5, with 7 bases that match TRBD1. The sequenced material came from PBMCs. CDR3: CASSLLGQSNQPQHF. For the CDR3, the DNA is TGCGCCAGCAGCTTGTTGGGACAGAGCAATCAGCCCCAGCATTTT. The full variable domain, completed using reference TRBV5-1 and TRBJ1-5, is KAGVTQTPRYLIKTRGQQVTLSCSPISGHRSVSWYQQTPGQGLQFLFEYFSETQRNKGNFPGRFSGRQFSNSRSEMNVSTLELGDSALYLCASSLLGQSNQPQHFGDGTRLSIL.